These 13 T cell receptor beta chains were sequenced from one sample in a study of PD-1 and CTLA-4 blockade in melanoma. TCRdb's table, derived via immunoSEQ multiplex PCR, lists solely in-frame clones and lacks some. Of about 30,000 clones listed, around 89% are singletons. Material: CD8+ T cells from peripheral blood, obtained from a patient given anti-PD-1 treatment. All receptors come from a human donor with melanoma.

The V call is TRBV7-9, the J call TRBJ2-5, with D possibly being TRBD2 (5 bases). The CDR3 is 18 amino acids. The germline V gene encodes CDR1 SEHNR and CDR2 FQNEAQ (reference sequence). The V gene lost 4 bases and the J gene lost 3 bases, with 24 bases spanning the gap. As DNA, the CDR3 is TGTGCCAGCAGCTCCCAAAGGACTTTAGGGAACCGAGAAGAGACCCAGTACTTC. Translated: CASSSQRTLGNREETQYF.

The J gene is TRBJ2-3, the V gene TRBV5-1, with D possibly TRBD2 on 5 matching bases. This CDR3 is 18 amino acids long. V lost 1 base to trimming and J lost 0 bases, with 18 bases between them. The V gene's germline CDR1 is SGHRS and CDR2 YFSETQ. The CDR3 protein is CASSLTGMVASSTDTQYF. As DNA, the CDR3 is TGCGCCAGCAGCTTGACCGGGATGGTCGCGTCTAGCACAGATACGCAGTATTTT.

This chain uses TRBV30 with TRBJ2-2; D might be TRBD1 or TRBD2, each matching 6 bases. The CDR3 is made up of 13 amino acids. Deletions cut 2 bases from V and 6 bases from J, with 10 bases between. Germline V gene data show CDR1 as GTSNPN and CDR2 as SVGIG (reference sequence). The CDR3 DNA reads TGTGCCTGGAGTCCGGAGGGGGCCGGGGAGCTGTTTTTT. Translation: CAWSPEGAGELFF.

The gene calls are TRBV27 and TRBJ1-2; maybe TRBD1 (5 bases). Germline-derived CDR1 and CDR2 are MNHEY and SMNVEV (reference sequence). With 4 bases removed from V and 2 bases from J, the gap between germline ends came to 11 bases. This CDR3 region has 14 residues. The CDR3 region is CASSSLRTNYGYTF. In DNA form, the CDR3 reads TGTGCCAGCAGTTCCTTAAGGACAAACTATGGCTACACCTTC.

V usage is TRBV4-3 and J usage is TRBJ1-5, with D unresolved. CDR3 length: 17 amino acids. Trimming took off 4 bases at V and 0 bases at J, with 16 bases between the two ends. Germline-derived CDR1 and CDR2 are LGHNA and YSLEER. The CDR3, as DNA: TGCGCCAGCAGCCTCCTGTGGAGTGTGGATAGCAATCAGCCCCAGCATTTT. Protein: CASSLLWSVDSNQPQHF.

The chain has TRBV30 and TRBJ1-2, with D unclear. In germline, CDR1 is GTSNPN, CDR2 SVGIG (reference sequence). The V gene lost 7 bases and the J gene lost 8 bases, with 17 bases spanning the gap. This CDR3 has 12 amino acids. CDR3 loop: CASPGRPRGYTF. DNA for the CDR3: TGTGCCTCGCCGGGCAGGCCAAGGGGCTACACCTTC.

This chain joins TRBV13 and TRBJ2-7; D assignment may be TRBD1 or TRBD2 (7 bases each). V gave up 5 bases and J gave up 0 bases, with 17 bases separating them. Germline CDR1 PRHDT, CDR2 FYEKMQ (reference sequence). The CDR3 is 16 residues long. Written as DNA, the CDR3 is TGTGCCAGCAGCCCCGGGGGAGGGGGCACCTCCTACGAGCAGTACTTC. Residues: CASSPGGGGTSYEQYF. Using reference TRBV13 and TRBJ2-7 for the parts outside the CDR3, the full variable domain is AAGVIQSPRHLIKEKRETATLKCYPIPRHDTVYWYQQGPGQDPQFLISFYEKMQSDKGSIPDRFSAQQFSDYHSELNMSSLELGDSALYFCASSPGGGGTSYEQYFGPGTRLTVT.

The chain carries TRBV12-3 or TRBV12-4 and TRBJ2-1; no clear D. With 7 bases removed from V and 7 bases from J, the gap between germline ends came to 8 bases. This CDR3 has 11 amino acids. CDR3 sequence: CASTYGNEQFF. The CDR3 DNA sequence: TGTGCCAGCACCTATGGAAATGAGCAGTTCTTC.

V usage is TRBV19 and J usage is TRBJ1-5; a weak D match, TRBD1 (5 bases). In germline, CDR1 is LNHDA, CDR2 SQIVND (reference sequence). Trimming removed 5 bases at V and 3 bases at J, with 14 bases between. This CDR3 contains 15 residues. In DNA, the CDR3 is TGTGCCAGTAGTCCGTCCAGGGCCTCCAATCAGCCCCAGCATTTT. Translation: CASSPSRASNQPQHF. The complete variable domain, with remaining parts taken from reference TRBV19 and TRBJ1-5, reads DGGITQSPKYLFRKEGQNVTLSCEQNLNHDAMYWYRQDPGQGLRLIYYSQIVNDFQKGDIAEGYSVSREKKESFPLTVTSAQKNPTAFYLCASSPSRASNQPQHFGDGTRLSIL.

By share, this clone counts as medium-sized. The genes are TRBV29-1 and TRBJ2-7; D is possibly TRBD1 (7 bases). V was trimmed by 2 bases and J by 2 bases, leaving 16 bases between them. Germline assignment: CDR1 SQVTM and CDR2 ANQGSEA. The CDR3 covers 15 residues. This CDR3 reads CSVESGQGGPYEQYF. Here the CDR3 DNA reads TGCAGCGTTGAAAGTGGTCAGGGGGGCCCCTACGAGCAGTACTTC.

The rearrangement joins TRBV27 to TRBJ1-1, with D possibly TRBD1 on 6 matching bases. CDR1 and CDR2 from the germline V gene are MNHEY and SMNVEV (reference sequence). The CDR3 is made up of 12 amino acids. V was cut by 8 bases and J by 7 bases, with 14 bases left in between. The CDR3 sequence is CASSEFRGEAFF. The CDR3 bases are TGTGCCAGCTCAGAATTCAGGGGTGAAGCTTTCTTT.

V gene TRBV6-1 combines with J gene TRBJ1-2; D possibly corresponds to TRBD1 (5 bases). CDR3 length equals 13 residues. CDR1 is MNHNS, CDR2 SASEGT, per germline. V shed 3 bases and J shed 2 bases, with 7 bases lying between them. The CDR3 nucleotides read TGTGCCAGCAGTGAGGGGGAAAACTATGGCTACACCTTC. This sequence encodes CASSEGENYGYTF.

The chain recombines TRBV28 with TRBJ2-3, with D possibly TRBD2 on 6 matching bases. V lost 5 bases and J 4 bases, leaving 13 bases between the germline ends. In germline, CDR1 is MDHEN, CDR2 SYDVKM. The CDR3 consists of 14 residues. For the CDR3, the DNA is TGTGCCAGCAGTAACCTAGCGAAGGCAGATACGCAGTATTTT. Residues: CASSNLAKADTQYF. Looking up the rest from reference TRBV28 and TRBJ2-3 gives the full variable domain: DVKVTQSSRYLVKRTGEKVFLECVQDMDHENMFWYRQDPGLGLRLIYFSYDVKMKEKGDIPEGYSVSREKKERFSLILESASTNQTSMYLCASSNLAKADTQYFGPGTRLTVL.